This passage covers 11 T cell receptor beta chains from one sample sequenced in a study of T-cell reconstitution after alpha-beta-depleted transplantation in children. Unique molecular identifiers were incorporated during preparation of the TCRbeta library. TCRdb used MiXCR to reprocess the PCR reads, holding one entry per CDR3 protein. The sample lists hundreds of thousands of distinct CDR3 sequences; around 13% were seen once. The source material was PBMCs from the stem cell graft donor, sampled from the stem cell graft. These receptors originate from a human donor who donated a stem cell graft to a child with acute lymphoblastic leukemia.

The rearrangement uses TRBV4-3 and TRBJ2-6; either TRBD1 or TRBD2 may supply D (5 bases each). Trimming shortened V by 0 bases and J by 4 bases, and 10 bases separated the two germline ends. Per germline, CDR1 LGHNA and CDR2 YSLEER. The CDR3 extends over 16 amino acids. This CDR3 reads CASSQERGSGANVLTF. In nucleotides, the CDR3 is TGCGCCAGCAGCCAAGAGAGGGGTAGCGGGGCCAACGTCCTGACTTTC.

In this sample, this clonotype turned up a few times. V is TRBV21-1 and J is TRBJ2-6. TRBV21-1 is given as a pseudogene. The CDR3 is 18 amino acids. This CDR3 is CASSKEFGVRSGANVLTF. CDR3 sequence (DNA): TGTGCCAGCAGCAAAGAATTTGGGGTTCGCTCTGGGGCCAACGTCCTGACTTTC.

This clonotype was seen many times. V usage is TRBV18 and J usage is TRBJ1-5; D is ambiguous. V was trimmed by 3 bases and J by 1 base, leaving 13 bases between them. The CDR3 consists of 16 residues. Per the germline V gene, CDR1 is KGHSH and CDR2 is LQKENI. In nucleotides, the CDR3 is TGTGCCAGCTCACCGCGGCAGACCGGGAGCAATCAGCCCCAGCATTTT. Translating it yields CASSPRQTGSNQPQHF.

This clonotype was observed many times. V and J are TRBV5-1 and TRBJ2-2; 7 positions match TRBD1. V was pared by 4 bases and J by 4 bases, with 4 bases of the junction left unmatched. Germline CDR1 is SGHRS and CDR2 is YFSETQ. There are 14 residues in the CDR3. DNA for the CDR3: TGCGCCAGCAGCGTCTCAGGGGGCACCGGGGAGCTGTTTTTT. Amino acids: CASSVSGGTGELFF.

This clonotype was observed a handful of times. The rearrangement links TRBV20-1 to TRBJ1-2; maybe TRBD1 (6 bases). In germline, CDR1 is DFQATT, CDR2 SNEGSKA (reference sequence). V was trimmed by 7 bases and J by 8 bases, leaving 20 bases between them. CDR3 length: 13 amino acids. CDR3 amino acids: CSVTQIGGTGYTF. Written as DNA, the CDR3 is TGCAGTGTTACCCAGATTGGGGGCACGGGCTACACCTTC.

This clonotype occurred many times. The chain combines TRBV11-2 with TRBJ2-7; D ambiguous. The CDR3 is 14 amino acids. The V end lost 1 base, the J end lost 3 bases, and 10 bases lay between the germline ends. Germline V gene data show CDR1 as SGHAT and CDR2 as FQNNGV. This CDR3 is CASSLGYGSYEQYF. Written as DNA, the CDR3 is TGTGCCAGCAGCTTAGGTTACGGAAGCTACGAGCAGTACTTC. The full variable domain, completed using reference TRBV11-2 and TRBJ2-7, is EAGVAQSPRYKIIEKRQSVAFWCNPISGHATLYWYQQILGQGPKLLIQFQNNGVVDDSQLPKDRFSAERLKGVDSTLKIQPAKLEDSAVYLCASSLGYGSYEQYFGPGTRLTVT.

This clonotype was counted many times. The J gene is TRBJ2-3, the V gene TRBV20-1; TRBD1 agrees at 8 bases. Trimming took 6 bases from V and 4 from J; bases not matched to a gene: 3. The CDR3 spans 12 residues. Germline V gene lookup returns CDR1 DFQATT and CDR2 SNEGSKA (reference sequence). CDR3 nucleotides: TGCAGTGCGCGCAGGGGGCCAGATACGCAGTATTTT. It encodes CSARRGPDTQYF.

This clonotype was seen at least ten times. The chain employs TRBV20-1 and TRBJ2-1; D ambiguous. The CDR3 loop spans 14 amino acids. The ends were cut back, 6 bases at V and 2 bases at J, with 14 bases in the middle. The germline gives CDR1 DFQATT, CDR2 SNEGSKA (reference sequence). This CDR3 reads CSALGDPTYNEQFF. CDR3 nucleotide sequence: TGCAGTGCGCTTGGTGACCCGACCTACAATGAGCAGTTCTTC.

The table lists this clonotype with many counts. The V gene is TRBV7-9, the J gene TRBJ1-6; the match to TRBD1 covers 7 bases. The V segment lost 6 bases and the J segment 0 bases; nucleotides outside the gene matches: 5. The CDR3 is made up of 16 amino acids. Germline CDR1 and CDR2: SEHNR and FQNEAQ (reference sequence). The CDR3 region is CASSRQGRSYNSPLHF. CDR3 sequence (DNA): TGTGCCAGCAGTCGACAGGGTCGCTCCTATAATTCACCCCTCCACTTT.

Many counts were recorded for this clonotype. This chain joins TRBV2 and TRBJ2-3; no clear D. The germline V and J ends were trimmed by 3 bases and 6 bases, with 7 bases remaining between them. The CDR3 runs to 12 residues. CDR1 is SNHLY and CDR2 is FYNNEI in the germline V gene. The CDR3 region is CASSDGRDTQYF. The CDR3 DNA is TGTGCCAGCAGTGATGGTCGGGATACGCAGTATTTT.

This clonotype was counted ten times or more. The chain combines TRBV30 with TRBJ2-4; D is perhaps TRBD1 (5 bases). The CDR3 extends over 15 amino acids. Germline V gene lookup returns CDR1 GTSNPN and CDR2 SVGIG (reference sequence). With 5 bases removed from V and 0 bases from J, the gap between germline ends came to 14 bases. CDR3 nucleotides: TGTGCCTGGGGTGGGGCGCGAAGAGCCAAAAACATTCAGTACTTC. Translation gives CAWGGARRAKNIQYF.